This T cell receptor beta chain emerged from a study of metastatic and nonmetastatic thyroid tumors. Study information: A comparison of repertoires was made across blood and tumor or nodule tissue from malignant and benign thyroid patients.

Germline V gene sequence: CDR1 LGHDT, CDR2 YNNKEL (reference sequence). The V gene lost 4 bases and the J gene lost 4 bases, with 17 bases spanning the gap. This CDR3 is 15 amino acids long. There are a few counts of this clone. TCRdb re-called the PCR reads via MiXCR. The table records 50,000 to 65,000 clones, about 15% of them present only once. Patients underwent thyroid surgery, and none had received any treatment before it. The chain joins TRBV3-1 to TRBJ2-7; D may be TRBD1 (7 bases). The clonotype comes from a female donor with papillary thyroid cancer or a benign thyroid nodule (not recorded which). Some clones in this sample may be carry-over from other donors' samples. What was sequenced was blood. CDR3 sequence (DNA): TGTGCCAGCAGCCTCCTGGCCGCAGGGGGGTACGAGCAGTACTTC. Its translation is CASSLLAAGGYEQYF.